The 17 T cell receptor beta chains below come from one sample, sequenced in a study of T cell clonality in common variable immunodeficiency. No cognate antigen is known for these TCRs. Some clones are missing from TCRdb's copy, which holds only in-frame ones; the method was immunoSEQ multiplex PCR. Singletons are absent from the sample, which has 16,000 or so clones. Study-wide points: Common variable immunodeficiency TCR beta sequences reportedly had fewer deletions and N-nucleotide insertions.

The specimen was peripheral blood mononuclear cells. These receptors came from a human donor with common variable immunodeficiency.

This clone was counted ten times or more. The read is 3 residues too short to cover the CDR3 end, so that end is filled in from the germline J gene. The chain is built from TRBV7-9 and TRBJ2-7, with D hard to call. The V end was cut by 11 bases, the J end by 3 bases, with 11 bases between. The CDR3 runs to 11 residues. In germline, CDR1 is SEHNR, CDR2 FQNEAQ (reference sequence). The DNA read from the CDR3 is TGTGCCGTTCATGCGGTCTACGAG. Its protein product is CAVHAVYE. The whole CDR3 is CAVHAVYEQYF.

This clone was seen only a few times. The read gets to within 3 residues of the CDR3 end, and the germline J gene fills in the rest. V and J are TRBV6-2 or TRBV6-3 and TRBJ2-5; the D is unclear. The CDR3 covers 13 residues. V lost 4 bases and J 2 bases, leaving 8 bases between the germline ends. From germline, CDR1 is MNHEY and CDR2 SVGEGT. CDR3 sequence: CASSSNPQETQYF. Partial CDR3 DNA: TGTGCCAGCAGTTCTAACCCACAAGAGACC.

By share, this clone counts as medium-sized. Read coverage stops 3 residues before the CDR3 terminus; the germline J gene supplies the remainder. The V and J genes are TRBV7-8 and TRBJ2-3; D unclear. CDR1 and CDR2 (germline): SGHVS, FQNEAQ. The V end was cut by 4 bases, the J end by 6 bases, with 8 bases between. This CDR3 has 12 amino acids. The sequenced part of the CDR3 DNA is TGTGCCAGCAGCTCCCGGTCGGATACG. Amino acid sequence: CASSSRSDT. The entire CDR3 protein is CASSSRSDTQYF.

This clone was found a few times. Read sequence stops 3 residues before the CDR3 end, and the germline J gene provides the missing end. The V call is TRBV30, the J call TRBJ1-6; no clear D. V gave up 2 bases and J gave up 7 bases, with 6 bases separating them. CDR1 is GTSNPN, CDR2 SVGIG, per germline (reference sequence). The CDR3 has 12 residues. The sequenced CDR3 bases are TGTGCCTGGAGTACTAGCAATTCACCC. Its translation: CAWSTSNSP. The CDR3 as a whole reads CAWSTSNSPLHF. The full variable domain, with the rest looked up from reference TRBV30 and TRBJ1-6, is SQTIHQWPATLVQPVGSPLSLECTVEGTSNPNLYWYRQAAGRGLQLLFYSVGIGQISSEVPQNLSASRPQDRQFILSSKKLLLSDSGFYLCAWSTSNSPLHFGNGTRLTVT.

This clone was found a few times. Sequencing ends 3 residues short of the CDR3 end; the germline J gene provides the rest. This chain links TRBV6-2 or TRBV6-3 with TRBJ2-1; no clear D. Deletions cut 6 bases from V and 7 bases from J, with 10 bases between. Looked up from germline, CDR1 is MNHEY and CDR2 is SVGEGT. The CDR3 spans 12 residues. CDR3: CASSSVGNEQFF. CDR3 DNA (partial): TGTGCCAGCAGCTCCGTCGGGAATGAG.

Notes on this clone: The CDR3 end falls 3 residues outside the read, so it is completed with the germline J gene. This chain links TRBV19 with TRBJ1-5; tentative D call: TRBD1 (6 bases). V lost 3 bases and J lost 0, with 12 bases in between. This CDR3 is 16 amino acids long. Germline CDR1 reads LNHDA; CDR2 reads SQIVND (reference sequence). CDR3 in amino acids: CASSMYHRDSNQPQHF. CDR3 bases read: TGTGCCAGTAGTATGTACCACAGGGATAGCAATCAGCCC.

For this clone: From the germline J gene comes the end of the CDR3, since the read stops 3 residues before it. The J gene is TRBJ2-7, the V gene TRBV18; 8 bases are shared with TRBD2. The CDR3 loop spans 14 amino acids. The V gene's germline CDR1 is KGHSH and CDR2 LQKENI. The V segment lost 2 bases and the J segment 2 bases; nucleotides outside the gene matches: 2. The covered CDR3 bases are TGTGCCAGCTCACCAGGGCGGGGGGCCTACGAG. Its protein is CASSPGRGAYE. The whole CDR3 reads CASSPGRGAYEQYF.

This clone appeared many times. The read comes to an end 3 residues before the CDR3 does, leaving the germline J gene to fill in the end. The rearrangement uses TRBV29-1 and TRBJ2-5; the D gene is possibly TRBD1 (6 bases). V was shortened by 0 bases and J by 2 bases, with 10 bases between the two germline ends. There are 14 residues in the CDR3. Germline values: CDR1 SQVTM, CDR2 ANQGSEA. The CDR3: CSVEDPDRQETQYF. The covered CDR3 bases are TGCAGCGTTGAAGATCCGGACAGACAAGAGACC.

Regarding this clone: The DNA ends 3 residues before the CDR3 does, and the rest of the CDR3 is filled in from the germline J gene. The chain uses TRBV18 and TRBJ2-5; 8 positions agree with TRBD1. Germline trimming cut 6 bases from V and 3 bases from J; bases unmatched to any gene: 6. Germline CDR1 KGHSH, CDR2 LQKENI. The CDR3 contains 14 residues. This CDR3 is CASSPGTGEETQYF. The covered CDR3 bases are TGTGCCAGCTCCCCCGGGACAGGAGAAGAGACC.

On this clone: The read ends 3 residues shy of where the CDR3 ends; the end is completed using the germline J gene. The V call is TRBV18, the J call TRBJ1-1, with D possibly matching TRBD1 (6 bases). V lost 3 bases to trimming and J lost 6 bases, with 11 bases between them. Germline assignment: CDR1 KGHSH and CDR2 LQKENI. The CDR3 spans 13 residues. CDR3: CASSPIGQSEAFF. Partial CDR3 DNA: TGTGCCAGCTCACCCATAGGACAGTCTGAA.

In its sample, this clone was seen a few times. The read comes to an end 3 residues before the CDR3 does, leaving the germline J gene to fill in the end. The chain carries TRBV7-2 and TRBJ1-3; TRBD1 aligns across 7 bases. Trimming at V came to 5 bases and at J to 1 base, leaving 5 bases not matched to a gene. Germline V lookup: CDR1 SGHTA, CDR2 FQGNSA. This CDR3 has 15 amino acids. The part of the CDR3 DNA that was read is TGTGCCAGCAGCACACAGGGGAGATCTGGAAACACC. Translation: CASSTQGRSGNT. The CDR3 in full is CASSTQGRSGNTIYF.

This clone was detected only a few times. The CDR3 end lies 3 residues beyond the end of the read and is filled in from the germline J gene. The rearrangement links TRBV20-1 to TRBJ2-3, with D perhaps TRBD2 (7 bases). The germline V gene has CDR1 DFQATT and CDR2 SNEGSKA (reference sequence). The CDR3 covers 15 residues. V was shortened by 6 bases and J by 3 bases, with 19 bases between the two germline ends. The part of the CDR3 DNA that was read is TGCAGTGCCCGGGGTGGGGGGGGGCATACAGATACG. This codes for CSARGGGGHTDT. The whole CDR3 region reads CSARGGGGHTDTQYF.

As concerns this clone: The DNA ends 3 residues before the CDR3 does, and the rest of the CDR3 is filled in from the germline J gene. The chain uses TRBV7-8 and TRBJ2-7; 11 bases match TRBD1. V gave up 4 bases and J gave up 2 bases; unmatched junction bases: 4. This CDR3 region has 15 residues. The germline gives CDR1 SGHVS, CDR2 FQNEAQ. The CDR3 DNA, read in part, is TGTGCCAGCAGCTCACCGGGACAGGGGGCCTACGAG. Translation: CASSSPGQGAYE. The full CDR3 reads CASSSPGQGAYEQYF.

A few counts support this clone. The read is 3 residues too short to cover the CDR3 end, so that end is filled in from the germline J gene. Other DNA sequences from this sample encode an identical CDR3 as well. This chain uses TRBV18 with TRBJ2-3; D is uncertain. V lost 1 base and J 5 bases, leaving 7 bases between the germline ends. Germline V gene data show CDR1 as KGHSH and CDR2 as LQKENI. The CDR3 extends over 13 amino acids. CDR3 region: CASSPQAGDTQYF. The sequenced part of the CDR3 DNA is TGTGCCAGCTCACCACAGGCTGGAGATACG. Combining the CDR3 with reference TRBV18 and TRBJ2-3 gives the whole variable domain NAGVMQNPRHLVRRRGQEARLRCSPMKGHSHVYWYRQLPEEGLKFMVYLQKENIIDESGMPKERFSAEFPKEGPSILRIQQVVRGDSAAYFCASSPQAGDTQYFGPGTRLTVL.

Details on this clone: From the germline J gene comes the end of the CDR3, since the read stops 3 residues before it. This chain uses TRBV7-8 with TRBJ2-7; 8 nucleotides agree with TRBD1. The CDR3 runs 16 residues. Trimming at V came to 2 bases and at J to 1 base, leaving 7 bases not matched to a gene. From germline, CDR1 is SGHVS and CDR2 FQNEAQ. The CDR3 region is CASSLFQGAQSYEQYF. Incomplete CDR3 DNA: TGTGCCAGCAGCTTATTTCAGGGGGCGCAGTCCTACGAG.

The sequenced CDR3 bases are TGTGCCAGTAGTCATAGCGGGGGGAATACCTACAATGAG. It translates to CASSHSGGNTYNE. The complete CDR3 sequence is CASSHSGGNTYNEQFF. The V and J genes are TRBV19 and TRBJ2-1; 10 nucleotides align to TRBD2. From the germline J gene comes the end of the CDR3, since the read stops 3 residues before it. With V trimmed by 5 bases and J by 2 bases, 6 bases remained unmatched. The CDR3 spans 16 residues. From germline, CDR1 is LNHDA and CDR2 SQIVND (reference sequence).

In this sample, this clone turned up a few times. The CDR3 is cut off 3 residues early in the read; its end comes from the germline J gene. This chain links TRBV7-2 with TRBJ2-7, with 13 bases lining up with TRBD2. V lost 5 bases to trimming and J lost 3 bases; unmatched junction nucleotides: 4. CDR1 and CDR2 from the germline V gene are SGHTA and FQGNSA. This CDR3 has 15 residues. CDR3 sequence reads: CASSRTSGSNYEQYF. The sequenced CDR3 bases are TGTGCCAGCAGCCGGACTAGCGGGAGTAACTACGAG.